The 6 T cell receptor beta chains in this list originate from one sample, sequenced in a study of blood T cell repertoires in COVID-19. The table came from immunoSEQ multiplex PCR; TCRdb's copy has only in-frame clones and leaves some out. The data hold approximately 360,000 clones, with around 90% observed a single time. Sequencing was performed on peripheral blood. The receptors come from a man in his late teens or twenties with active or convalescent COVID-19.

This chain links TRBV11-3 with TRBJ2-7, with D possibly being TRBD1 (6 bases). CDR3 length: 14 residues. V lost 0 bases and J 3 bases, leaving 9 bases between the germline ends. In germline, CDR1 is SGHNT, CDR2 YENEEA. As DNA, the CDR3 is TGTGCCAGCAGCTTAGAAGGACAGTACTACGAGCAGTACTTC. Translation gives CASSLEGQYYEQYF. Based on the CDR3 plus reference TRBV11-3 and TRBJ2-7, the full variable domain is EAGVVQSPRYKIIEKKQPVAFWCNPISGHNTLYWYLQNLGQGPELLIRYENEEAVDDSQLPKDRFSAERLKGVDSTLKIQPAELGDSAVYLCASSLEGQYYEQYFGPGTRLTVT.

In nucleotides, the CDR3 is TGTGCCAGCACCCTAGGAAGGGGATTGAACACTGAAGCTTTCTTT. Amino acids: CASTLGRGLNTEAFF. The rearrangement uses TRBV6-5 and TRBJ1-1; TRBD1 might be the D (5 bases). Trimming took off 7 bases at V and 0 bases at J, with 15 bases between the two ends. There are 15 residues in the CDR3. Per germline, CDR1 MNHEY and CDR2 SVGAGI.

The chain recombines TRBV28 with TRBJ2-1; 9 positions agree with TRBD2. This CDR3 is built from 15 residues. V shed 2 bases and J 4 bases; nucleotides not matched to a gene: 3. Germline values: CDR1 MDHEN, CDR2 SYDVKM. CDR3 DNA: TGTGCCAGCAGTTTAGCGGGGGGGGTATACAATGAGCAGTTCTTC. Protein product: CASSLAGGVYNEQFF.

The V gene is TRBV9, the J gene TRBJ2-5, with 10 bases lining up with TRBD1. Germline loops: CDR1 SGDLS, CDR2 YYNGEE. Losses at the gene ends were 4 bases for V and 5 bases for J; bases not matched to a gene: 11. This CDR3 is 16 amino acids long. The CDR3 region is CASSKSTGGGRETQYF. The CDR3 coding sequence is TGTGCCAGCAGCAAATCGACAGGGGGCGGGAGGGAGACCCAGTACTTC.

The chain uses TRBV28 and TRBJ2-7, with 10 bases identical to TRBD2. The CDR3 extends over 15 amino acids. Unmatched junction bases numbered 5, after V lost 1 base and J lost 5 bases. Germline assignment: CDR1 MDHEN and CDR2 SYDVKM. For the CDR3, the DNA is TGTGCCAGCAGTTTATCGGTAGCGGGGGGCCACGAGCAGTACTTC. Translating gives CASSLSVAGGHEQYF. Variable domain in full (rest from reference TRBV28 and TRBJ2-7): DVKVTQSSRYLVKRTGEKVFLECVQDMDHENMFWYRQDPGLGLRLIYFSYDVKMKEKGDIPEGYSVSREKKERFSLILESASTNQTSMYLCASSLSVAGGHEQYFGPGTRLTVT.

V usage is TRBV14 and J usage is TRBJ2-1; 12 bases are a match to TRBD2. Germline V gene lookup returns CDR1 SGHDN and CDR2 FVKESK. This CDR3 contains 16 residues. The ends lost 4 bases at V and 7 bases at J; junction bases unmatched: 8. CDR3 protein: CASSPYLAGGGNEQFF. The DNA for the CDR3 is TGTGCCAGCAGCCCATATCTAGCGGGAGGGGGGAATGAGCAGTTCTTC.